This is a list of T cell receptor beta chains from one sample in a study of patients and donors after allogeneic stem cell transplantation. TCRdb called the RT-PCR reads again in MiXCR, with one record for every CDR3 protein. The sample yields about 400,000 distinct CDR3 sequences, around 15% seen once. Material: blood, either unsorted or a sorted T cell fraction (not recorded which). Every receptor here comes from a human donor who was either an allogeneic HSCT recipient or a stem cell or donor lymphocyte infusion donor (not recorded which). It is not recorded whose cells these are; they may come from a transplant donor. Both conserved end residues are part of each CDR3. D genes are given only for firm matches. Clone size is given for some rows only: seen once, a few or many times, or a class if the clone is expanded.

DNA: TGTGCCAGCAGCCCCCCGGGACAGGGGGTAATCGGGCAGTACTTC
CDR3: CASSPPGQGVIGQYF
V: TRBV12-3/TRBV12-4
J: TRBJ2-7
D: TRBD1
size: many

DNA: TGTGCCAGCAGCTTGACGGGGGGAGTTTATGGCTACACCTTC
CDR3: CASSLTGGVYGYTF
V: TRBV13
J: TRBJ1-2
D: NA
size: NA

DNA: TGTGCCAGCAGTCCGATGGGACTAGCGGATATCACAGATACGCAGTATTTT
CDR3: CASSPMGLADITDTQYF
V: TRBV27
J: TRBJ2-3
D: TRBD2
size: few

DNA: TGCAGCGTACAAGGGACAGGGAGCTCCTACGAGCAGTACTTC
CDR3: CSVQGTGSSYEQYF
V: TRBV29-1
J: TRBJ2-7
D: TRBD1
size: few

DNA: TGTGCCACCAGCAAGCCGGGACAGGGGCTTCGGTATACGCAGTATTTT
CDR3: CATSKPGQGLRYTQYF
V: TRBV15
J: TRBJ2-3
D: TRBD1
size: NA

DNA: TGTGCCAGCAGTTCCAGGCCTCTCCCGTTAGTCCGCTTGACTTATGGCTACACCTTC
CDR3: CASSSRPLPLVRLTYGYTF
V: TRBV12-3/TRBV12-4
J: TRBJ1-2
D: NA
size: many

DNA: TGTGCCAGCAGCTTGCCTGGGAACACAGATACGCAGTATTTT
CDR3: CASSLPGNTDTQYF
V: TRBV7-9
J: TRBJ2-3
D: NA
size: many

DNA: TGTGCCAGCAGTGGTGGTTACGCCGGGGAGCTGTTTTTT
CDR3: CASSGGYAGELFF
V: TRBV2
J: TRBJ2-2
D: NA
size: NA

DNA: TGTGCCAGCAGCGTAGAATTGAACGGGAATGAGCAGTTCTTC
CDR3: CASSVELNGNEQFF
V: TRBV7-2
J: TRBJ2-1
D: NA
size: NA

DNA: TGCGCCAGCAGCCAAGTTCGACTAGCGGGTAACACCGGGGAGCTGTTTTTT
CDR3: CASSQVRLAGNTGELFF
V: TRBV4-3
J: TRBJ2-2
D: TRBD2
size: NA

DNA: TGTGCCACCAGTGATTTTTCGGCAGGGAAAACAGATACGCAGTATTTT
CDR3: CATSDFSAGKTDTQYF
V: TRBV24-1
J: TRBJ2-3
D: NA
size: NA

DNA: TGTGCCAGCAGCCAATACCGGGGTGGGACACTGAACACTGAAGCTTTCTTT
CDR3: CASSQYRGGTLNTEAFF
V: TRBV12-3/TRBV12-4
J: TRBJ1-1
D: NA
size: many

DNA: TGTGCCAGTACAGGGATGGACACTGAAGCTTTCTTT
CDR3: CASTGMDTEAFF
V: TRBV6-1
J: TRBJ1-1
D: NA
size: NA

DNA: TGCGCCAGCAGCGAGGGGAACCCGGGGGCCCCATTTTACAATGAGCAGTTCTTC
CDR3: CASSEGNPGAPFYNEQFF
V: TRBV5-1
J: TRBJ2-1
D: NA
size: NA

DNA: TGTGCCAGCTCACGACAGGAAGGCTATGGCTACACCTTC
CDR3: CASSRQEGYGYTF
V: TRBV18
J: TRBJ1-2
D: NA
size: NA

DNA: TGTGCCATCAGCCCTAGCGCGAGCTACGAGCAGTACTTC
CDR3: CAISPSASYEQYF
V: TRBV10-3
J: TRBJ2-7
D: NA
size: NA

DNA: TGTGCCAGCAGCCAAGATAAGGGTCTAGCGGGGGCCGGGTGGGGGCAGTATTTT
CDR3: CASSQDKGLAGAGWGQYF
V: TRBV3-1
J: TRBJ2-3
D: TRBD2
size: NA

DNA: TGCAGTGCTAGAGATCTGGGGGTGCAAGGAAACACCATATATTTT
CDR3: CSARDLGVQGNTIYF
V: TRBV20-1
J: TRBJ1-3
D: NA
size: many

DNA: TGTGCCAGCAGCTTATCAACGTTTCGGGACAGGGGGTCCGAGCAGTACTTC
CDR3: CASSLSTFRDRGSEQYF
V: TRBV7-9
J: TRBJ2-7
D: TRBD1
size: few

DNA: TGTGCCAGCAGCCGGGTGCCCGGGGACTATGGCTACACCTTC
CDR3: CASSRVPGDYGYTF
V: TRBV21-1
J: TRBJ1-2
D: NA
size: NA

DNA: TGTGCCAGCAGTCCCAGGGGGGGAACTGAAGCTTTCTTT
CDR3: CASSPRGGTEAFF
V: TRBV12-3/TRBV12-4
J: TRBJ1-1
D: TRBD1
size: many

DNA: TGCGCCAGCAGCCAAGATGGGGCGGGAGTGAACACCGGGGAGCTGTTTTTT
CDR3: CASSQDGAGVNTGELFF
V: TRBV4-1
J: TRBJ2-2
D: TRBD2
size: many

DNA: TGCGCCAGCAGCCGATTAGCGGGAGGGCCACACGAGCAGTACTTC
CDR3: CASSRLAGGPHEQYF
V: TRBV4-1
J: TRBJ2-7
D: TRBD2
size: NA

DNA: TGTGCCACCGACCAAGGCACCATAAACACCGGGGAGCTGTTTTTT
CDR3: CATDQGTINTGELFF
V: TRBV12-3/TRBV12-4
J: TRBJ2-2
D: NA
size: NA

DNA: TGCAGTGCTAGATCGGACAGGTGGGAAGAGACCCAGTACTTC
CDR3: CSARSDRWEETQYF
V: TRBV20-1
J: TRBJ2-5
D: TRBD1
size: NA

DNA: TGTGCCAGCAGCGAGGACAAGGCTGGGACCCAGTACTTC
CDR3: CASSEDKAGTQYF
V: TRBV2
J: TRBJ2-5
D: NA
size: NA

DNA: TGTGCCAGCAGCTCTGGGGCTAGTCCGAATGTGGATACGCAGTATTTT
CDR3: CASSSGASPNVDTQYF
V: TRBV5-6
J: TRBJ2-3
D: NA
size: few

DNA: TGTGCCTGGACTGAGGGTACAGATACGCAGTATTTT
CDR3: CAWTEGTDTQYF
V: TRBV30
J: TRBJ2-3
D: NA
size: few

DNA: TGTGCCAGCAGGAAAGGTGGACGCCCTAATGAAAAACTGTTTTTT
CDR3: CASRKGGRPNEKLFF
V: TRBV7-2
J: TRBJ1-4
D: NA
size: many

DNA: TGTGCCAGCAGCGGGGACAGGGGGAGCAATCAGCCCCAGCATTTT
CDR3: CASSGDRGSNQPQHF
V: TRBV5-6
J: TRBJ1-5
D: TRBD1
size: NA

DNA: TGTGCCACCAGTGATCCCTTGGACGGGGAGACCCAGTACTTC
CDR3: CATSDPLDGETQYF
V: TRBV24-1
J: TRBJ2-5
D: NA
size: many

DNA: TGTGCCATCAGTGAGTCCTATGCGAACACTGAAGCTTTCTTT
CDR3: CAISESYANTEAFF
V: TRBV10-3
J: TRBJ1-1
D: NA
size: NA

DNA: TGTGCCAGCAGTGCGGGAGACGTGAACACTGAAGCTTTCTTT
CDR3: CASSAGDVNTEAFF
V: TRBV25-1
J: TRBJ1-1
D: NA
size: NA

DNA: TGTGCCAGCAGGGGGGGCAAACAGGGCAATCAGCCCCAGCATTTT
CDR3: CASRGGKQGNQPQHF
V: TRBV27
J: TRBJ1-5
D: NA
size: few

DNA: TGTGCCAGCAGAGCAGGGGGTCTCTCCTACGAGCAGTACTTC
CDR3: CASRAGGLSYEQYF
V: TRBV7-2
J: TRBJ2-7
D: TRBD1
size: few

DNA: TGTGCCAGCAGCTTTAGGACTCCTGAAGCTTTCTTT
CDR3: CASSFRTPEAFF
V: TRBV7-2
J: TRBJ1-1
D: NA
size: NA

DNA: TGCGCCAGCCGGAGGGGTAACAACTACAATGAGCAGTTCTTC
CDR3: CASRRGNNYNEQFF
V: TRBV5-1
J: TRBJ2-1
D: NA
size: many

DNA: TGCGCCAGCAGCATTGGGACAGGGTTTTACGAGCAGTACTTC
CDR3: CASSIGTGFYEQYF
V: TRBV5-1
J: TRBJ2-7
D: TRBD1
size: NA

DNA: TGCGCCAGCAGCTTTTGGACAGACTCGAAGGGCAATGAGCAGTTCTTC
CDR3: CASSFWTDSKGNEQFF
V: TRBV5-1
J: TRBJ2-1
D: NA
size: NA

DNA: TGCAGCGCTGAGGGTCAAATGAACACTGAAGCTTTCTTT
CDR3: CSAEGQMNTEAFF
V: TRBV29-1
J: TRBJ1-1
D: NA
size: few

DNA: TGTGCCAGCAGTCTCCTCCCCTACAGGAGTTATGGCTACACCTTC
CDR3: CASSLLPYRSYGYTF
V: TRBV12-3/TRBV12-4
J: TRBJ1-2
D: NA
size: few

DNA: TGTGCCAGCAGTTCTACAGGGTACGGGGCCAAAAACATTCAGTACTTC
CDR3: CASSSTGYGAKNIQYF
V: TRBV27
J: TRBJ2-4
D: NA
size: few

DNA: TGTGCCAGCAGCCCGGTGGCAGTTTCAGAGACCCAGTACTTC
CDR3: CASSPVAVSETQYF
V: TRBV5-6
J: TRBJ2-5
D: NA
size: NA

DNA: TGTGCCTGGAGTGTAGTGGAATACACTGAAGCTTTCTTT
CDR3: CAWSVVEYTEAFF
V: TRBV30
J: TRBJ1-1
D: NA
size: few

DNA: TGTGCCAGCAGCTGGGGGGGCAGCAAGCGTAGCGAGCAGTACTTC
CDR3: CASSWGGSKRSEQYF
V: TRBV5-6
J: TRBJ2-7
D: NA
size: few

DNA: TGTGCCAGCAGCCTGGACGTCTCCTACGAGCAGTACTTC
CDR3: CASSLDVSYEQYF
V: TRBV5-6
J: TRBJ2-7
D: NA
size: NA

DNA: TGCAGTGCCAGAGGGACGTTTTACACCTACGAGCAGTACTTC
CDR3: CSARGTFYTYEQYF
V: TRBV20-1
J: TRBJ2-7
D: NA
size: NA

DNA: TGTGCCAGCAGTGAAGGCCTAAGGCTCGCCGGAGGTGAAAAACTGTTTTTT
CDR3: CASSEGLRLAGGEKLFF
V: TRBV6-1
J: TRBJ1-4
D: NA
size: NA

DNA: TGCAGTGCTGGAGACGGGACAGCCCATCCAGTCTATGGCTACACCTTC
CDR3: CSAGDGTAHPVYGYTF
V: TRBV20-1
J: TRBJ1-2
D: TRBD1
size: NA

DNA: TGCGCCAGCAGCCGCTACCTTTCCAGCTCCTACGAGCAGTACTTC
CDR3: CASSRYLSSSYEQYF
V: TRBV4-3
J: TRBJ2-7
D: NA
size: few

DNA: TGTGCCAGCAGCAAATCTAACAGGGGTATTTTACAGCCCCAGCATTTT
CDR3: CASSKSNRGILQPQHF
V: TRBV21-1
J: TRBJ1-5
D: NA
size: NA

DNA: TGCGCCAGCAGCTCGTCAACTAGCGGGAGGTCGAGCTCCTACAATGAGCAGTTCTTC
CDR3: CASSSSTSGRSSSYNEQFF
V: TRBV5-1
J: TRBJ2-1
D: TRBD2
size: few

DNA: TGCAGTACAAGAGGACTAGCGGTTGATACGCAGTATTTT
CDR3: CSTRGLAVDTQYF
V: TRBV20-1
J: TRBJ2-3
D: TRBD2
size: NA

DNA: TGTGCCATCAGTGAGGGGGAGAGAGAGCAGTACTTC
CDR3: CAISEGEREQYF
V: TRBV10-3
J: TRBJ2-7
D: NA
size: many

DNA: TGTGCCAGCAGTCCTGACTGGACGGCCTACGAGCAGTACTTC
CDR3: CASSPDWTAYEQYF
V: TRBV6-2/TRBV6-3
J: TRBJ2-7
D: NA
size: NA

DNA: TGTGCCAGTAGCCAACACAGGGCCGGGAATTCACCCCTCCACTTT
CDR3: CASSQHRAGNSPLHF
V: TRBV19
J: TRBJ1-6
D: NA
size: NA

DNA: TGTGCCAGCAGTGTGGTAGCCCCCTCTACAAATGAGCAGTTCTTC
CDR3: CASSVVAPSTNEQFF
V: TRBV2
J: TRBJ2-1
D: NA
size: NA